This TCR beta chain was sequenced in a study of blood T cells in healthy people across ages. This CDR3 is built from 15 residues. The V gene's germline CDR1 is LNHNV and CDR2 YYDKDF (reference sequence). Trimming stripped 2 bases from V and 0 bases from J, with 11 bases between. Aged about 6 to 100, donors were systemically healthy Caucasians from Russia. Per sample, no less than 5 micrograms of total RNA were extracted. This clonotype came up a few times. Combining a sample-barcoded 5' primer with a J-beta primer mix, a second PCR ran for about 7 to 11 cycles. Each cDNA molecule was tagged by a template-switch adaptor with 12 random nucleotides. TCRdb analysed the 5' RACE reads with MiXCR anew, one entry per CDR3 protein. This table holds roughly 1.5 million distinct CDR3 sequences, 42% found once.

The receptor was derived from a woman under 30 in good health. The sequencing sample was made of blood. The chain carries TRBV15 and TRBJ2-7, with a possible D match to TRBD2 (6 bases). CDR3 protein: CATSRSGTSSYEQYF. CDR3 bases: TGTGCCACCAGCAGATCCGGGACTTCCTCCTACGAGCAGTACTTC.